This is a list of T cell receptor beta chains from one sample in a study of blood T cell repertoires in COVID-19. The data were produced by immunoSEQ multiplex PCR, yet TCRdb's version contains in-frame clones alone and is incomplete. Of around 250,000 clones listed, about 82% are singletons. Specimen: peripheral blood. These receptors were obtained from a man aged 80 or over with acute or convalescent COVID-19. CDR3s include the opening cysteine and the closing phenylalanine or tryptophan. The D gene is left open where the match is weak. Size is stated for part of the rows, as once, few or many counts, or as a class when the clone is expanded.

clone_size j_call v_call d_call cdr3_nt cdr3_aa
. TRBJ1-2 TRBV18 TRBD1 TGTGCCAGCTCACCACGACAGGGTTCTAGCTATGGCTACACCTTC CASSPRQGSSYGYTF
. TRBJ1-2 TRBV4-3 . TGCGCCAGCAGCCAAGTAGCCACCGCTAACTATGGCTACACCTTC CASSQVATANYGYTF
. TRBJ1-5 TRBV2 . TGTGCCAGCAGACAGGAGGACAGTCAGCCCCAGCATTTT CASRQEDSQPQHF
. TRBJ2-1 TRBV9 TRBD2 TGTGCCAGCAGCGCTTCTAGACTAGCGGGGGTGCCATCCTACAATGAGCAGTTCTTC CASSASRLAGVPSYNEQFF
. TRBJ2-7 TRBV19 . TGTGCCAGTAGTTCTAAAACGGACGAGCAGTACTTC CASSSKTDEQYF
. TRBJ1-1 TRBV28 . TGTGCCAGCAGTCTCGGGACATTTGAAGCTTTCTTT CASSLGTFEAFF
. TRBJ2-4 TRBV23-1 . TGCGCCAGCAGGGCGGGTAGTCAGCCCAAAAACATTCAGTACTTC CASRAGSQPKNIQYF
. TRBJ1-4 TRBV2 . TGTGCCAGCAGTGTACGGGAAGAAAAACTGTTTTTT CASSVREEKLFF
once TRBJ1-1 TRBV11-3 . TGTGCCAGCAGCCCGGGTAACGGGCTCCCGGGGACTGAAGCTTTCTTT CASSPGNGLPGTEAFF
. TRBJ2-2 TRBV12-5 TRBD1 TGTGCTAGTGGTGCCCTACAGGGGGCGAACACCGGGGAGCTGTTTTTT CASGALQGANTGELFF
. TRBJ1-6 TRBV4-2 TRBD1 TGTGCCAGCAGCCAGGAAGGACAGGGCAACTCACCCCTCCACTTT CASSQEGQGNSPLHF
. TRBJ1-5 TRBV21-1 . TGTGCCAGCAGCATATCGGGAGACCGCAATCAGCCCCAGCATTTT CASSISGDRNQPQHF
. TRBJ1-2 TRBV29-1 . TGCAGCGCTATTCATCGAGGGGGCTATGGCTACACCTTC CSAIHRGGYGYTF
. TRBJ1-6 TRBV27 TRBD1 TGTGCCAGCAGTTTGGACCTGGCAGGGGGCTCCTATAATTCACCCCTCCACTTT CASSLDLAGGSYNSPLHF
once TRBJ2-7 TRBV13 . TGTGCCAGCAGCTTATACGGCTACGAGCAGTACTTC CASSLYGYEQYF
. TRBJ1-2 TRBV12-3/TRBV12-4 . TGTGCCAGCAGCCGACAGTTCTACTATGGCTACACCTTC CASSRQFYYGYTF
. TRBJ2-5 TRBV21-1 . TGTGCCAGCAGCCAAGACTGGCTAGGGAGCGGGATAATAAGAGGGGCCCAGTACTTC CASSQDWLGSGIIRGAQYF
few TRBJ1-2 TRBV28 . TGTGCCAGCAGTTCCCCAGGGGAAGGAAACTATGGCTACACCTTC CASSSPGEGNYGYTF
. TRBJ2-7 TRBV9 . TGTGCCAGCAGCGTAGCTCCACGGGAACGCAACGAGCAGTACTTC CASSVAPRERNEQYF
. TRBJ2-2 TRBV18 . TGTGCCAGCTCACCTCGAGAAACCGGGGAGCTGTTTTTT CASSPRETGELFF
. TRBJ1-1 TRBV15 TRBD1 TGTGCCACCAGCATTGACAGGGGAGATAGTGCTTTCTTT CATSIDRGDSAFF
. TRBJ1-6 TRBV27 . TGTGCCAGCAGTACCTCGGTGAACTCCTATAATTCACCCCTCCACTTT CASSTSVNSYNSPLHF
. TRBJ2-2 TRBV4-3 . TGCGCCAGCAGCCAGCTCGGGGGAATCGGGGAGCTGTTTTTT CASSQLGGIGELFF
. TRBJ2-1 TRBV7-9 TRBD2 TGTGCCAGCAGCTTAGCGGCGGGAGGGCCCCGGAATGAGCAGTTCTTC CASSLAAGGPRNEQFF
. TRBJ1-3 TRBV5-1 . TGCGCCAGCAGACCCGACGGGGGTGGAAACACCATATATTTT CASRPDGGGNTIYF
. TRBJ1-1 TRBV18 TRBD1 TGTGCCAGCTCACCAGGGACAGGCCAAATGAACACTGAAGCTTTCTTT CASSPGTGQMNTEAFF
. TRBJ1-1 TRBV6-5 . TGTGCCAGCAGTCCAACCAGGGCGGGGACTGAAGCTTTCTTT CASSPTRAGTEAFF
. TRBJ1-3 TRBV18 TRBD1 TGTGCCAGCTCCACAGGGGCCGGAGGAAACACCATATATTTT CASSTGAGGNTIYF
. TRBJ1-2 TRBV28 . TGTGCCAGCAGTTTTCCCCCGGGGGTTGGCTACACCTTC CASSFPPGVGYTF
. TRBJ1-6 TRBV27 . TGTGCCAGCAGTTTATCAGAGGGGAGGAATTCACCCCTCCACTTT CASSLSEGRNSPLHF
. TRBJ2-7 TRBV28 . TGTGCCAGCAGCTTGCGCGGGTCCGCTTACCCCTACGAGCAGTACTTC CASSLRGSAYPYEQYF
. TRBJ1-1 TRBV28 TRBD1 TGTGCCAGCAGTTTCCTGCAGGGGGCCCCTGAAGCTTTCTTT CASSFLQGAPEAFF
. TRBJ1-5 TRBV11-3 TRBD1 TGTGCCAGCAGCTTGGGCGCAAGGGGGCATAGCAATCAGCCCCAGCATTTT CASSLGARGHSNQPQHF
. TRBJ2-7 TRBV28 . TGTGCCAGCAAATCCCTCTCCTACGAGCAGTACTTC CASKSLSYEQYF
. TRBJ2-5 TRBV27 TRBD1 TGTGCCAGCAGTCGTGGGACAGGCGGAGGTCAAGAGACCCAGTACTTC CASSRGTGGGQETQYF
. TRBJ1-4 TRBV7-9 . TGTGCCAGCAGTCATACCGGGGAAAAACTGTTTTTT CASSHTGEKLFF
once TRBJ1-1 TRBV4-3 . TGCGCCAGCAGCCAAGGTGGGGGCATGGGCACTGAAGCTTTCTTT CASSQGGGMGTEAFF
. TRBJ1-5 TRBV7-2 . TGTGCCAGCACCCAGGGCGGTGGCAATCAGCCCCAGCATTTT CASTQGGGNQPQHF
. TRBJ2-3 TRBV2 TRBD1 TGTGCCATTCCCCCGGGACAGGGTCCGAGGACGCAGTATTTT CAIPPGQGPRTQYF
. TRBJ2-2 TRBV9 TRBD1 TGTGCCAGCAGCTTCCCGGACAGGATGAACACCGGGGAGCTGTTTTTT CASSFPDRMNTGELFF
few TRBJ1-5 TRBV2 TRBD1 TGTGCCAGGGGGGGGACAGGACTAAATCAGCCCCAGCATTTT CARGGTGLNQPQHF
once TRBJ2-3 TRBV5-8 . TGTGCCAGCAGCTTACCCCCGGGGATTCGATTAAAAGATACGCAGTATTTT CASSLPPGIRLKDTQYF
. TRBJ2-1 TRBV9 . TGTGCCAGCAGCGTCCGGGACAACGCGTACAATGAGCAGTTCTTC CASSVRDNAYNEQFF
. TRBJ2-7 TRBV6-2/TRBV6-3 . TGTGCCAGCAGTTACTCGGCGGGACGCCACTACGAGCAGTACTTC CASSYSAGRHYEQYF
few TRBJ1-6 TRBV2 TRBD1 TGTGCCAGCAGACAGGGGAGCTCCTATAATTCACCCCTCCACTTT CASRQGSSYNSPLHF
many TRBJ2-7 TRBV28 . TGTGCCAGCAGTTTACATGGGCCCAGGGTTATAGTCTCCTACGAGCAGTACTTC CASSLHGPRVIVSYEQYF
. TRBJ1-2 TRBV4-1 . TGCGCCAGCAGCCAAGAAATCGTTGGGGCACAACTGGGCGGCTACACCTTC CASSQEIVGAQLGGYTF
. TRBJ2-4 TRBV28 TRBD1 TGTGCCAGCAGGGACAGGGTAAACGTACACTTC CASRDRVNVHF
. TRBJ1-2 TRBV4-3 . TGCGCCAGCAGCCAAGACCTGGTAGCCAACTATGGCTACACCTTC CASSQDLVANYGYTF
. TRBJ1-4 TRBV3-1/TRBV3-2 TRBD1 TGTGCCAGCAGCCAATGGGACAGGGGTGAAAAACTGTTTTTT CASSQWDRGEKLFF
. TRBJ2-5 TRBV5-1 TRBD1 TGCGCCAGCAGCTTGGGGGACAGCCAAGAGACCCAGTACTTC CASSLGDSQETQYF
. TRBJ1-2 TRBV20-1 TRBD1 TGCAGTGCTAGTGGGACAGTCAACTATGGCTACACCTTC CSASGTVNYGYTF
. TRBJ2-2 TRBV3-1/TRBV3-2 . TGTGCCAGCAGCCAAGACAGGGCCGGGGAGCTGTTTTTT CASSQDRAGELFF
few TRBJ1-4 TRBV19 . TGTGCCAGTACCATGGGGATTTGGAGGCCTAATGAAAAACTGTTTTTT CASTMGIWRPNEKLFF
. TRBJ1-1 TRBV6-5 TRBD1 TGTGCCAGCAGTTACTCTATGGGGACAGTGAACACTGAAGCTTTCTTT CASSYSMGTVNTEAFF
. TRBJ2-7 TRBV5-1 . TGCGCCAGCAGCTTGGGTCATCCAGATCCCTACGAGCAGTACTTC CASSLGHPDPYEQYF
. TRBJ1-2 TRBV6-1 . TGTGCCAGCAGTGAATCGGGGGGTAGGGGCTACACCTTC CASSESGGRGYTF
. TRBJ2-7 TRBV2 TRBD1 TGTGCCAGCGGGGACAGGATCAACTCCTACGAGCAGTACTTC CASGDRINSYEQYF
few TRBJ1-2 TRBV28 . TGTGCCAGCAGTTCCGGTACTCGTGGCTACACCTTC CASSSGTRGYTF